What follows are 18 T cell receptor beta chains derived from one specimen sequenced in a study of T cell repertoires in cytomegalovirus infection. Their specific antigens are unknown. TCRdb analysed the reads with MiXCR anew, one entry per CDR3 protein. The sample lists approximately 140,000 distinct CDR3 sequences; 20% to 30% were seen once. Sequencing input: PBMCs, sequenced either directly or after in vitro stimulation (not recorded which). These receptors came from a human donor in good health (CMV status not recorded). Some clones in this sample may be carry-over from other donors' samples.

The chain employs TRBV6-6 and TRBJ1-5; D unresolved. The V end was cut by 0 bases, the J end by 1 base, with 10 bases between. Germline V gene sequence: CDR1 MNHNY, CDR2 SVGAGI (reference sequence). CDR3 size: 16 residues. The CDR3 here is CASSYSIVRSNQPQHF. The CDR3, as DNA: TGTGCCAGCAGTTACTCGATTGTCAGAAGCAATCAGCCCCAGCATTTT.

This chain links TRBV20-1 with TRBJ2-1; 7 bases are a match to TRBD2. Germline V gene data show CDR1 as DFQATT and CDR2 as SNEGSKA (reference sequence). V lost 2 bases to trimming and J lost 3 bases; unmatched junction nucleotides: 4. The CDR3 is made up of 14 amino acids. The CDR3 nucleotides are TGCAGTGCTAGAACTAGCGCCGACTACAATGAGCAGTTCTTC. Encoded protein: CSARTSADYNEQFF.

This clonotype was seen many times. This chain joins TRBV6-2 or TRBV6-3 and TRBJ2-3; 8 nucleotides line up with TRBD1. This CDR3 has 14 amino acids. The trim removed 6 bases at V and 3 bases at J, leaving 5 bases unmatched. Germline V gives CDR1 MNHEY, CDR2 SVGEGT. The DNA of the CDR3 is TGTGCCAGCAGATGGACAGGGAGTACAGATACGCAGTATTTT. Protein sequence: CASRWTGSTDTQYF.

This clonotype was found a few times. The CDR3 here is CSARAYIQETQYF. The CDR3 DNA sequence: TGCAGTGCTAGGGCTTACATCCAAGAGACCCAGTACTTC. This chain connects TRBV20-1 to TRBJ2-5; D remains ambiguous. The V end was cut by 3 bases, the J end by 1 base, with 9 bases between. The CDR3 spans 13 residues. CDR1 DFQATT and CDR2 SNEGSKA come from the germline V gene (reference sequence).

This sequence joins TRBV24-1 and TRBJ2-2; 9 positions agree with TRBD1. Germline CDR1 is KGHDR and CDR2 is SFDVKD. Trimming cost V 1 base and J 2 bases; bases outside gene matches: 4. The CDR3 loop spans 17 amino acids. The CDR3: CATSDFWGQGNTGELFF. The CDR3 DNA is TGTGCCACCAGTGATTTTTGGGGACAGGGTAACACCGGGGAGCTGTTTTTT.

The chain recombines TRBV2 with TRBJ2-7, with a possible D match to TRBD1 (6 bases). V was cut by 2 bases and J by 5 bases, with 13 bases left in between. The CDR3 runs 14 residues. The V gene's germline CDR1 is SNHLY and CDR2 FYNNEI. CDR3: CASSERRQVDEQYV. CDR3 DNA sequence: TGTGCCAGCAGTGAACGGAGACAGGTAGACGAGCAGTACGTC.

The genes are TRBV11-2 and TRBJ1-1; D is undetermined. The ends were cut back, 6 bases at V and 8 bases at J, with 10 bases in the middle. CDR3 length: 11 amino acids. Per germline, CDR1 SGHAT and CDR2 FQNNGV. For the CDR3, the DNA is TGTGCCAGCAGGAGAGACGGGGAAGCTTTCTTT. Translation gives CASRRDGEAFF. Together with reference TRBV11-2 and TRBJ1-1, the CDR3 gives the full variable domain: EAGVAQSPRYKIIEKRQSVAFWCNPISGHATLYWYQQILGQGPKLLIQFQNNGVVDDSQLPKDRFSAERLKGVDSTLKIQPAKLEDSAVYLCASRRDGEAFFGQGTRLTVV.

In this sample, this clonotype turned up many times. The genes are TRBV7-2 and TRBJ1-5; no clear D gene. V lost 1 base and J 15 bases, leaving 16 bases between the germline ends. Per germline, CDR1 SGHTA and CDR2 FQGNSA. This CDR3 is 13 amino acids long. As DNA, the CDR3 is TGTGCCAGCAGCTTAGATGCGAATGGGGTTCGGCATTTT. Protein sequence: CASSLDANGVRHF.

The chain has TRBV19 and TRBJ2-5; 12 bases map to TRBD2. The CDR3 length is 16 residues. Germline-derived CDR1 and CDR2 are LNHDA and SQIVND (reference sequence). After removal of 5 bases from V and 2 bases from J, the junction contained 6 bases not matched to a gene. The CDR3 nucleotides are TGTGCCAGTAGTGCCCGACTAGCGGGAGTACAAGAGACCCAGTACTTC. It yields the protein CASSARLAGVQETQYF. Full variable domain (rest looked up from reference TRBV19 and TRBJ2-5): DGGITQSPKYLFRKEGQNVTLSCEQNLNHDAMYWYRQDPGQGLRLIYYSQIVNDFQKGDIAEGYSVSREKKESFPLTVTSAQKNPTAFYLCASSARLAGVQETQYFGPGTRLLVL.

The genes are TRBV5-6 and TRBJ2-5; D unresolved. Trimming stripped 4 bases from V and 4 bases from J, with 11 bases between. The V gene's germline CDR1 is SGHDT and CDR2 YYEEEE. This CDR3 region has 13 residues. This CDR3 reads CASSVRNGETQYF. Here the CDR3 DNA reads TGTGCCAGCAGCGTTCGTAACGGAGAGACCCAGTACTTC.

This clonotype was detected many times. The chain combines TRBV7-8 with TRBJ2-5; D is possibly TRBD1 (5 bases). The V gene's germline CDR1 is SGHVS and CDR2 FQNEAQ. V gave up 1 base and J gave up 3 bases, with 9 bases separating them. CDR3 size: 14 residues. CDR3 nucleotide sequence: TGTGCCAGCAGCTTAGGTTACAGGAAAGAGACCCAGTACTTC. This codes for CASSLGYRKETQYF.

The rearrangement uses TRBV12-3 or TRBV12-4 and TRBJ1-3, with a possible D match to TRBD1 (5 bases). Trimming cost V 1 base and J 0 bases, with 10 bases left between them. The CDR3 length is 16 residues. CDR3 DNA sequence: TGTGCCAGCAGTTTAGTGGGGACCAGCTCTGGAAACACCATATATTTT. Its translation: CASSLVGTSSGNTIYF.

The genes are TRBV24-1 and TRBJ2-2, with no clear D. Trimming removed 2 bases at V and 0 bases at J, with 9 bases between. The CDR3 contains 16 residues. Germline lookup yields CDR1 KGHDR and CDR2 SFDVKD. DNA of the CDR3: TGTGCCACCAGTGATTGGGGTGTCGCGAACACCGGGGAGCTGTTTTTT. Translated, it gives CATSDWGVANTGELFF.

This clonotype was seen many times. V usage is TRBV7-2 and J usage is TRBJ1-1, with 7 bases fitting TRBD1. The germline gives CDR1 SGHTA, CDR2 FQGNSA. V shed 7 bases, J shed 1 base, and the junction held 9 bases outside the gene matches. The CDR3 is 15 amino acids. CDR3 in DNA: TGTGCCAGCACAGTCCAGACAGGGCCGAACACTGAAGCTTTCTTT. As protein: CASTVQTGPNTEAFF.

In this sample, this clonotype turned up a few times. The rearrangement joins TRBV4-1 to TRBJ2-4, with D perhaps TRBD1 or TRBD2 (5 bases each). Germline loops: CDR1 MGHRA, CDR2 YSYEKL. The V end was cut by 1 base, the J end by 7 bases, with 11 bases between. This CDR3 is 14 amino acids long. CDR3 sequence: CASSQGLRENIQYF. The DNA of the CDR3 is TGCGCCAGCAGCCAAGGACTCAGGGAGAACATTCAGTACTTC.

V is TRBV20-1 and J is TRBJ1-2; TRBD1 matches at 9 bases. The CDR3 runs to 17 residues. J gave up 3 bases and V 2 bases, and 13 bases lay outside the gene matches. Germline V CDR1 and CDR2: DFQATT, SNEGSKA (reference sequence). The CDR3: CSARPSGGQGRDYGYTF. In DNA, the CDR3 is TGCAGTGCTAGACCCTCTGGGGGACAGGGAAGGGACTATGGCTACACCTTC.

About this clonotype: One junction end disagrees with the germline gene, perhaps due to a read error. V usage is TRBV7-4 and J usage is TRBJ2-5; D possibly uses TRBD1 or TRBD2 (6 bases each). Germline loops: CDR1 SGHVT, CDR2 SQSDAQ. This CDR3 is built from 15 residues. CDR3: CTSSRGRTPQETQYF. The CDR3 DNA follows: TGTACCAGCAGCCGGGGGCGTACCCCCCAAGAGACCCAGTACTTC.

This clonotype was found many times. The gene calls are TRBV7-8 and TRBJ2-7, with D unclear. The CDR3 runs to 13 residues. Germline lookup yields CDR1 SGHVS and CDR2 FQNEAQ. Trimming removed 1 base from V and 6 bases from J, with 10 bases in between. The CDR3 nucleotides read TGTGCCAGCAGCTTAGGAAATACTCCCGAGCAGTACTTC. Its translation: CASSLGNTPEQYF. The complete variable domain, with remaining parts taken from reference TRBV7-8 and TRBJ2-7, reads GAGVSQSPRYKVAKRGQDVALRCDPISGHVSLFWYQQALGQGPEFLTYFQNEAQLDKSGLPSDRFFAERPEGSVSTLKIQRTQQEDSAVYLCASSLGNTPEQYFGPGTRLTVT.